Listed below are T cell receptor beta chains from one sample, sequenced in a study of T cells of healthy individuals. TCRdb reprocessed the 5' RACE reads via MiXCR and lists one record per CDR3 protein. In the table there are about 41,000 distinct CDR3 sequences, roughly 4.3% of which are singletons. These receptors all stem from a human donor in good health. Each CDR3 is given with its conserved first and last residue. Fields, in order: clone size, D gene, J gene, V gene, CDR3 protein, CDR3 DNA. The D gene is left open where the match is weak. A row's size may be missing; if present it is once, few, many or a size class.

many . TRBJ1-2 TRBV20-1 CSARVQQANYGYTF TGCAGTGCTAGAGTCCAACAAGCTAACTATGGCTACACCTTC
. . TRBJ2-1 TRBV6-1 CASSTRGGTGFLGEQFF TGTGCCAGCAGTACTAGAGGGGGAACCGGTTTTTTGGGTGAGCAGTTCTTC
many TRBD1 TRBJ1-5 TRBV20-1 CSATGQYSNQPQHF TGCAGTGCTACGGGACAGTATAGCAATCAGCCCCAGCATTTT
many TRBD1 TRBJ2-1 TRBV12-3/TRBV12-4 CASTSGGEQFF TGTGCCAGCACCTCAGGGGGTGAGCAGTTCTTC
many . TRBJ1-1 TRBV12-3/TRBV12-4 CASTRQEPAYTEAFF TGTGCCAGCACTCGACAAGAGCCCGCGTACACTGAAGCTTTCTTT
many . TRBJ1-1 TRBV6-2/TRBV6-3 CASSYSNRDKPEAFF TGTGCCAGCAGTTACTCGAACAGGGATAAACCTGAAGCTTTCTTT
. . TRBJ2-3 TRBV5-5 CASSRTGRGDTDTQYF TGTGCCAGCAGCCGTACGGGGCGGGGTGACACAGATACGCAGTATTTT
many . TRBJ2-7 TRBV15 CATSRDPYASGEQYF TGTGCCACCAGCAGAGATCCCTACGCGTCGGGCGAGCAGTACTTC
few . TRBJ2-3 TRBV11-3 CASSFITYTDTQYF TGTGCCAGCAGCTTCATCACCTACACAGATACGCAGTATTTT
many TRBD2 TRBJ2-2 TRBV3-1 CASSPIAGHTGELFF TGTGCCAGCAGCCCGATAGCGGGGCACACCGGGGAGCTGTTTTTT
many . TRBJ1-1 TRBV11-3 CASSPASRDTKAFF TGTGCCAGCAGCCCTGCTTCCCGGGACACAAAAGCTTTCTTT
many . TRBJ1-2 TRBV6-2/TRBV6-3 CASSYSRTVWGYGYTF TGTGCCAGCAGTTACTCCCGGACAGTTTGGGGCTATGGCTACACCTTC
many . TRBJ1-2 TRBV12-3/TRBV12-4 CASSLASRSYGYTF TGTGCCAGCAGTTTGGCCTCCAGAAGCTATGGCTACACCTTC
many . TRBJ2-3 TRBV7-9 CASSSTGVDTQYF TGTGCCAGCAGCTCCACTGGGGTGGATACGCAGTATTTT
few TRBD2 TRBJ2-2 TRBV12-3/TRBV12-4 CASSLDLAGGPGELFF TGTGCCAGCAGTTTAGATCTAGCGGGAGGGCCCGGGGAGCTGTTTTTT
many . TRBJ2-1 TRBV5-4 CASSVRTDNNEQFF TGTGCCAGCAGCGTGAGGACAGACAACAATGAGCAGTTCTTC
few TRBD2 TRBJ2-7 TRBV2 CASSALAGGAYEQYF TGTGCCAGCAGTGCCCTAGCGGGAGGGGCCTACGAGCAGTACTTC
few . TRBJ2-1 TRBV7-2 CASSSFDEQFF TGTGCCAGCAGCTCCTTCGATGAGCAGTTCTTC
many TRBD2 TRBJ2-5 TRBV5-1 CASSLRREGTQYF TGCGCCAGCAGCTTGCGGAGGGAGGGGACCCAGTACTTC
many TRBD1 TRBJ2-7 TRBV4-2 CASSQDPRGREEQYF TGTGCCAGCAGCCAAGATCCCAGGGGGCGCGAAGAGCAGTACTTC
. . TRBJ1-1 TRBV6-1 CASSERGRYTEAFF TGTGCCAGCAGTGAACGGGGACGTTATACTGAAGCTTTCTTT
many TRBD2 TRBJ2-2 TRBV7-9 CASSARLASQDTGELFF TGTGCCAGCAGCGCCAGACTAGCGTCACAAGACACCGGGGAGCTGTTTTTT
few TRBD1 TRBJ1-1 TRBV29-1 CSVWGQTEAFF TGCAGCGTTTGGGGACAGACTGAAGCTTTCTTT
many . TRBJ2-7 TRBV11-1 CASSLGVDLEQYF TGTGCCAGCAGCTTAGGAGTGGACCTTGAGCAGTACTTC
many TRBD2 TRBJ2-4 TRBV6-5 CASSARLAGIAKNIQYF TGTGCCAGCAGTGCAAGACTAGCGGGGATAGCCAAAAACATTCAGTACTTC
many . TRBJ2-1 TRBV20-1 CSARSLAELNEQFF TGCAGTGCTAGGTCACTAGCCGAGTTGAATGAGCAGTTCTTC
many . TRBJ1-2 TRBV2 CASRGRSYGYTF TGTGCCAGCAGGGGACGTTCCTATGGCTACACCTTC
. . TRBJ2-3 TRBV7-2 CASSLVRTVGDTQYF TGTGCCAGCAGCTTAGTTAGGACAGTAGGAGATACGCAGTATTTT
many TRBD2 TRBJ2-2 TRBV6-5 CASSYTTSGTVTGELFF TGTGCCAGCAGTTACACGACTAGCGGGACAGTCACCGGGGAGCTGTTTTTT
many . TRBJ1-5 TRBV24-1 CATQLGPADNQPQHF TGTGCCACCCAGTTAGGCCCGGCGGACAATCAGCCCCAGCATTTT
. . TRBJ2-7 TRBV7-2 CASSLAGANLEQYF TGTGCCAGCAGCTTGGCAGGGGCTAATCTCGAGCAGTACTTC
. . TRBJ1-1 TRBV6-2/TRBV6-3 CASSSPRGGNTEAFF TGTGCCAGCAGTTCCCCCAGAGGGGGGAACACTGAAGCTTTCTTT
many TRBD1 TRBJ1-2 TRBV3-1 CASSQDVDRVGYTF TGTGCCAGCAGCCAAGACGTGGACAGGGTTGGCTACACCTTC
many TRBD1 TRBJ1-2 TRBV6-5 CASSPDRGRMRAYGYTF TGTGCCAGCAGCCCCGACAGGGGGCGAATGAGGGCGTATGGCTACACCTTC
few TRBD1 TRBJ2-5 TRBV2 CASSAPTGVVETQYF TGTGCCAGCAGCGCACCGACAGGGGTCGTCGAGACCCAGTACTTC
few . TRBJ2-7 TRBV25-1 CASIGKSHEQYF TGTGCCAGCATCGGTAAATCGCACGAGCAGTACTTC
many . TRBJ2-1 TRBV11-3 CASSYRDWYYNEQFF TGTGCCAGCAGCTACCGGGACTGGTATTACAATGAGCAGTTCTTC
few TRBD2 TRBJ2-1 TRBV12-3/TRBV12-4 CASSFIAGWREGNEQFF TGTGCCAGCAGTTTCATTGCGGGGTGGCGGGAGGGAAATGAGCAGTTCTTC
. . TRBJ2-5 TRBV7-2 CASSRGAVSEETQYF TGTGCCAGCAGCCGAGGTGCGGTCAGTGAAGAGACCCAGTACTTC
few . TRBJ2-1 TRBV13 CASSTWGPLSGQQFF TGTGCCAGCAGCACATGGGGGCCGTTGTCGGGACAGCAGTTCTTC
. . TRBJ2-3 TRBV20-1 CSARDLRGADTQYF TGCAGTGCTAGAGATTTGAGAGGGGCGGATACGCAGTATTTT
many . TRBJ1-1 TRBV20-1 CSARKDAAKTEAFF TGCAGTGCTAGAAAGGACGCGGCGAAGACTGAAGCTTTCTTT
many TRBD1 TRBJ1-2 TRBV29-1 CSVEGGQGHYGYTF TGCAGCGTTGAAGGAGGACAGGGTCACTATGGCTACACCTTC
many . TRBJ1-5 TRBV2 CASRTDPSNQPQHF TGTGCCAGCAGGACAGATCCTAGCAATCAGCCCCAGCATTTT
many . TRBJ1-1 TRBV12-3/TRBV12-4 CASSFEGGETEAFF TGTGCCAGCAGTTTCGAAGGGGGTGAGACTGAAGCTTTCTTT
. . TRBJ1-4 TRBV27 CASSSRQSVNEKLFF TGTGCCAGCAGTTCTAGACAGTCCGTAAATGAAAAACTGTTTTTT
few . TRBJ2-3 TRBV12-3/TRBV12-4 CASSLSYLNNLDTQYF TGTGCCAGCAGTTTATCTTACCTCAACAACTTGGATACGCAGTATTTT
few . TRBJ2-2 TRBV11-3 CASSLDLRFANTGELFF TGTGCCAGCAGCTTAGATCTCAGGTTCGCGAACACCGGGGAGCTGTTTTTT
. . TRBJ2-7 TRBV14 CASSLEGCAYEQYF TGTGCCAGCAGCCTGGAGGGTTGCGCCTACGAGCAGTACTTC
. TRBD2 TRBJ2-7 TRBV5-1 CASSYQGGDTYEQYF TGCGCCAGCAGCTACCAGGGAGGGGATACCTACGAGCAGTACTTC
many . TRBJ1-4 TRBV30 CAWSEAGNEKLFF TGTGCCTGGAGTGAGGCGGGTAATGAAAAACTGTTTTTT
. . TRBJ2-7 TRBV4-3 CASSQGLLLSEQYF TGCGCCAGCAGCCAAGGTCTGCTCCTCAGCGAGCAGTACTTC
few TRBD1 TRBJ1-2 TRBV19 CASSLRTGAYGYTF TGTGCCAGTAGTCTACGGACAGGAGCCTATGGCTACACCTTC
many TRBD1 TRBJ1-2 TRBV6-5 CASSYQWTGNYGYTF TGTGCCAGCAGTTACCAGTGGACAGGAAACTATGGCTACACCTTC
. TRBD1 TRBJ2-5 TRBV5-4 CASRSGTGAMIQETQYF TGTGCCAGCAGATCCGGGACAGGGGCGATGATCCAAGAGACCCAGTACTTC
few . TRBJ1-1 TRBV12-3/TRBV12-4 CASGRTNTEAFF TGTGCCAGCGGGCGGACGAACACTGAAGCTTTCTTT
few TRBD2 TRBJ2-7 TRBV11-2 CASTSGLLGGYEQYF TGTGCTTCGACTAGCGGGCTCTTGGGAGGCTACGAGCAGTACTTC
. TRBD1 TRBJ2-1 TRBV2 CASSAESIQGSEQFF TGTGCCAGCAGTGCAGAGAGCATACAGGGGAGTGAGCAGTTCTTC